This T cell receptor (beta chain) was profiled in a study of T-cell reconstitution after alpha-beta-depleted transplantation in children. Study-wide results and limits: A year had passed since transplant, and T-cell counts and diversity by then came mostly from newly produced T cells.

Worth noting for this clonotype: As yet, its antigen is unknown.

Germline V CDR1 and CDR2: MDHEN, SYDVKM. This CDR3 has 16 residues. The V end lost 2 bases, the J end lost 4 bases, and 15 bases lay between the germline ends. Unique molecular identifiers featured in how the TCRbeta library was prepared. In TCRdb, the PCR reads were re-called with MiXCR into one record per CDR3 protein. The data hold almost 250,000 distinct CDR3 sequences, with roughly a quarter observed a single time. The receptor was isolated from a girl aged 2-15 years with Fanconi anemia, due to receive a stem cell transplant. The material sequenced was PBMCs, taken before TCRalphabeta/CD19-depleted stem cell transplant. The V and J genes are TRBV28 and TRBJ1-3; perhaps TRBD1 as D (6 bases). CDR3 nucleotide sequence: TGTGCCAGCAGTTTACGCTCCGGGCAGGGGGGAAACACCATATATTTT. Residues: CASSLRSGQGGNTIYF.